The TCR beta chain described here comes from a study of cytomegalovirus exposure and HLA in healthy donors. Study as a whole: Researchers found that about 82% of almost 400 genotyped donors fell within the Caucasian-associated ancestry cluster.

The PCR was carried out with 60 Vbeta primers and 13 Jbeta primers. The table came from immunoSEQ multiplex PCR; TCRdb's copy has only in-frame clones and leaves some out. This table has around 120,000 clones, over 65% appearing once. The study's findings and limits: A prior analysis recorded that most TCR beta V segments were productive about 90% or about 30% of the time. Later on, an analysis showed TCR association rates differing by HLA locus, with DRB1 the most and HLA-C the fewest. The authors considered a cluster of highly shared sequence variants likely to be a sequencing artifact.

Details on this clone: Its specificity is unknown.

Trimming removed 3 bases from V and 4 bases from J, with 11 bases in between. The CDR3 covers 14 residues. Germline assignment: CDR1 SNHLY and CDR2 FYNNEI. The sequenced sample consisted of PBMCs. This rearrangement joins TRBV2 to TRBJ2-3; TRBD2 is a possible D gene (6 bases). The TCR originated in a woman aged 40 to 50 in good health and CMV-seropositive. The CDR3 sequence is CASSEEVAADTQYF. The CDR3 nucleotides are TGTGCCAGCAGTGAGGAGGTAGCGGCAGATACGCAGTATTTT.